A single sample is the source of the 3 T cell receptor beta chains below, sequenced in a study of blood T cells in healthy people across ages. PCR was performed a second time for roughly 7 to 12 cycles using a sample-barcoded 5' primer and a J-beta primer mix. One entry per CDR3 protein, called by TCRdb with MiXCR from the 5' RACE reads. The data contain 910,000 or so distinct CDR3 sequences, roughly half of them singletons. The sequencing input was blood. These receptors came from a woman between 55 and 75 years old in good health.

This sequence joins TRBV4-1 and TRBJ2-3; 8 bases line up with TRBD1. The trim removed 2 bases at V and 3 bases at J, leaving 13 bases unmatched. The CDR3 extends over 18 amino acids. Germline-derived CDR1 and CDR2 are MGHRA and YSYEKL. The CDR3 DNA is TGCGCCAGCAGCCAACCCGAAATGACAGGGGTTAATACAGATACGCAGTATTTT. Encoded protein: CASSQPEMTGVNTDTQYF.

This chain links TRBV3-1 with TRBJ2-7; no clear D. This CDR3 is built from 16 residues. The V gene lost 1 base and the J gene lost 2 bases, with 15 bases spanning the gap. Germline V gene lookup returns CDR1 LGHDT and CDR2 YNNKEL (reference sequence). The CDR3, as DNA: TGTGCCAGCAGCCAAGGATGGTCGACACCTACCTACGAGCAGTACTTC. It encodes CASSQGWSTPTYEQYF.

This clonotype was observed a handful of times. V and J are TRBV12-3 or TRBV12-4 and TRBJ2-1; D remains unclear. Trimming removed 6 bases from V and 8 bases from J, with 14 bases in between. CDR3 length: 13 amino acids. CDR3: CASSHSPDDEQFF. For the CDR3, the DNA is TGTGCCAGCAGCCATTCCCCGGATGATGAGCAGTTCTTC.